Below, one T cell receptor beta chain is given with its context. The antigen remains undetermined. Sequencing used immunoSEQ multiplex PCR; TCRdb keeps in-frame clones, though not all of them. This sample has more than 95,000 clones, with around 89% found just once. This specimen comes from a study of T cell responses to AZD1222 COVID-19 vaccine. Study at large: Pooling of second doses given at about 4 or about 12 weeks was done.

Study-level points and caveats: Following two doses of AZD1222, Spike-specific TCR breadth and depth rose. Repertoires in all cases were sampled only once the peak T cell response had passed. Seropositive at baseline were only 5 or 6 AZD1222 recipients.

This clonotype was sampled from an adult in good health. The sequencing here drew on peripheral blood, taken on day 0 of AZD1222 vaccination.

CDR3 protein: CASSSSGTGSYEQYF. The DNA of the CDR3 is TGTGCCAGCAGTAGCTCCGGGACAGGGTCCTACGAGCAGTACTTC. The gene calls are TRBV28 and TRBJ2-7; 9 nucleotides line up with TRBD1. The J segment lost 1 base and the V segment lost 5 bases, leaving 6 bases of the junction unmatched. The CDR3 has 15 residues. Germline V CDR1 and CDR2: MDHEN, SYDVKM.